This TCR beta chain is from a study of blood T cells in healthy people across ages. General observations from the study: Relative to aged donors, long-lived donors carried more naive CD4+ cells and displayed higher diversity.

The second PCR ran roughly 6 to 12 cycles with a sample-barcoded 5' primer and J-beta primers. Each cDNA molecule was tagged by a template-switch adaptor with 12 random nucleotides. TCRdb processed the 5' RACE reads anew with MiXCR; each CDR3 protein has one entry. The sample has approximately 350,000 distinct CDR3 sequences, about half seen once. A remark on this clonotype: Its antigen is as yet unknown.

The CDR3 is made up of 17 amino acids. Trimming cost V 0 bases and J 0 bases; bases outside gene matches: 6. From germline, CDR1 is DFQATT and CDR2 SNEGSKA (reference sequence). The sequence was collected from a man in his sixties in good health. What was sequenced was blood. The rearrangement joins TRBV20-1 to TRBJ2-5, with TRBD1 matching 11 bases. The CDR3, as DNA: TGCAGTGCTAGAGATCCATGGACAGGGGGCGACCAAGAGACCCAGTACTTC. Translating gives CSARDPWTGGDQETQYF.